These 6 T cell receptor beta chains came from one sample sequenced in a study of tumor-infiltrating lymphocytes in primary liver carcinoma. Unsorted whole blood served as the source of blood RNA, and germline DNA was extracted as well. The researchers produced TCR beta cDNA from 500 to 550 ng total RNA with a constant-region primer. Library construction for TCR beta comprised three nested multiplex PCR rounds performed with slightly modified ARM-PCR. Amplification in the first two PCR rounds was performed using TRBV1-TRBV30 forward primers and a C-beta reverse primer for approximately 10 cycles each. TCRdb itself ran the multiplex PCR reads through MiXCR, one entry per CDR3 protein. The table records about 180,000 distinct CDR3 sequences, 50% to 75% of them present only once. Sequencing used peripheral blood. These receptor sequences come from a man in his forties with primary liver carcinoma and hepatitis B virus infection.

Points on this clonotype: A much larger clonotype is one base distant, so this may be a read error. The genes are TRBV12-3 or TRBV12-4 and TRBJ1-5; TRBD1 might be the D (5 bases). The CDR3 extends over 14 amino acids. The CDR3: CASSRGQRDQPKHF. The CDR3 coding sequence is TGTGCCAGCAGCCGTGGACAAAGGGATCAGCCCAAGCATTTT.

About this clonotype itself: Since the CDR3 does not end with the conserved phenylalanine or tryptophan, this likely comes from a read error. The rearrangement joins TRBV4-1 to TRBJ2-7; maybe TRBD1 (5 bases). Trimming took off 0 bases at V and 1 base at J, with 10 bases between the two ends. The CDR3 sequence is 15 residues long. Germline V gives CDR1 MGHRA, CDR2 YSYEKL. The CDR3 region is CASSQEDIVSYEQYI. In DNA form, the CDR3 reads TGCGCCAGCAGCCAAGAGGACATTGTGTCCTACGAGCAGTACATC.

Only a few counts were recorded for this clonotype. The chain couples TRBV4-1 to TRBJ2-7, with TRBD2 as a possible D gene (6 bases). The CDR3 runs 16 residues. V lost 0 bases and J 0 bases, leaving 12 bases between the germline ends. CDR1 is MGHRA and CDR2 is YSYEKL in the germline V gene. The CDR3 DNA sequence: TGCGCCAGCAGCCAAGAGAGGAGGGAGGACTCCTACGAGCAGTACTTC. Translation gives CASSQERREDSYEQYF.

This clonotype was counted ten times or more. V is TRBV11-2 and J is TRBJ1-5; perhaps TRBD1 as D (6 bases). Deletions cut 3 bases from V and 0 bases from J, with 12 bases between. Germline CDR1 is SGHAT and CDR2 is FQNNGV. CDR3 size: 16 residues. CDR3 loop: CASSLDGGSSNQPQHF. The CDR3 DNA sequence: TGTGCCAGCAGCTTGGACGGGGGCAGTAGCAATCAGCCCCAGCATTTT.

This clonotype was counted between two and nine times. The CDR3: CAIGSSGRSSEQFF. In nucleotides, the CDR3 is TGTGCCATCGGATCTAGCGGGAGATCGAGTGAGCAGTTCTTC. The genes are TRBV6-2 or TRBV6-3 and TRBJ2-1; 10 nucleotides align to TRBD2. Germline V gives CDR1 MNHEY, CDR2 SVGEGT. V was pared by 10 bases and J by 9 bases, with 12 bases of the junction left unmatched. The CDR3 length is 14 residues.

This clonotype was counted a few times. This chain connects TRBV29-1 to TRBJ1-4, with D possibly matching TRBD1 (5 bases). The length of the CDR3 is 15 residues. The germline V gene has CDR1 SQVTM and CDR2 ANQGSEA. V was clipped by 7 bases and J by 4 bases, with 19 bases between them. The CDR3 DNA sequence: TGCAGCGCTGGGTCCCTCGACAGAATTAATGAAAAACTGTTTTTT. Protein sequence: CSAGSLDRINEKLFF. The variable domain in full, completed from reference TRBV29-1 and TRBJ1-4, reads SAVISQKPSRDICQRGTSLTIQCQVDSQVTMMFWYRQQPGQSLTLIATANQGSEATYESGFVIDKFPISRPNLTFSTLTVSNMSPEDSSIYLCSAGSLDRINEKLFFGSGTQLSVL.